This T cell receptor (beta chain) was sequenced for a study of blood T cells in healthy people across ages. Concerning this clonotype itself: Its cognate antigen is unknown.

Through a sample-barcoded 5' primer and a J-beta primer mix, a second PCR was run for roughly 7 to 11 cycles. TCRdb re-called the 5' RACE reads through MiXCR, storing one row per CDR3 protein. The data contain about 1 million distinct CDR3 sequences, around 27% of them seen just once; the ten biggest clones take up 0.65% to 0.95%. Study-wide results and limits: Changes in expanded clonotypes were possibly confounded, as the CMV status of donors was unknown.

Another study also made use of these data, one on T cells of mothers and their children.

The sequence came from a girl aged 2 to 9 in good health. Sequencing was carried out using blood.

The CDR3 DNA sequence: TGTGCCAGCAGCGTAGGAGACCAAGGGTGGGAGCAGTACTTC. The encoded protein is CASSVGDQGWEQYF. The V gene is TRBV9, the J gene TRBJ2-7, with no clear D. Germline assignment: CDR1 SGDLS and CDR2 YYNGEE. This CDR3 region has 14 residues. V shed 0 bases and J shed 7 bases, with 14 bases lying between them.